The TCR beta chain under discussion was sequenced for a study of cytomegalovirus exposure and HLA in healthy donors. The PCR made use of 60 Vbeta and 13 Jbeta primers. Data came from immunoSEQ multiplex PCR; TCRdb stores just in-frame clones and leaves some out. The table lists 40,000 to 45,000 clones, roughly 90% of them singletons, with approximately 8% in the top ten. Germline V CDR1 and CDR2: SEHNR, FQNEAQ (reference sequence). This CDR3 region has 16 residues. Comments on this clone: Its antigen is undetermined. At one end, the junction sequence differs from germline, possibly due to a read error.

Study results and caveats: Previous analysis showed most TCR beta V segments were productive about 90% or about 30% of the time. In vitro confirmation showed three CMV-associated chains to be CMV antigen specific. Association of a missense DCLRE1C variant with TCR beta V- and J-gene trimming was reported in a later analysis. CMV serostatus was the only immune exposure information that was available.

The clonotype comes from a woman aged 40 to 55 in good health and CMV-seropositive. The chain employs TRBV7-9 and TRBJ1-2; possible D gene TRBD1, 6 bases. The sample taken for sequencing was PBMCs. CDR3 in DNA: TGTTCCAGCAGCCCTCGGACAGACCAGAACCCCTATGGCTACACCTTC. It translates to CSSSPRTDQNPYGYTF.